A selection of T cell receptor beta chains follows, all from one sample in a study of Graves' ophthalmopathy and Graves' hyperthyroidism. One entry per CDR3 protein results from TCRdb running MiXCR on the multiplex PCR reads. Among hundreds of thousands of distinct CDR3 sequences, approximately 21% were seen once, and the ten largest hold around 7%. The sample consisted of peripheral blood. The receptors derive from a woman younger than 35 with stable Graves' hyperthyroidism. Some clones in this sample may be carry-over from other donors' samples. Both conserved end residues are part of each CDR3. D genes are given only for firm matches. The size field is filled for only some rows; it gives once, few, many or a size class.

D: TRBD1
J: TRBJ1-1
size: .
V: TRBV29-1
CDR3: CSVDPVGQGGTEAFF
DNA: TGCAGCGTGGACCCCGTGGGACAGGGAGGGACTGAAGCTTTCTTT

D: .
J: TRBJ1-2
size: .
V: TRBV10-3
CDR3: CAISDLDGPYGYTF
DNA: TGTGCCATCAGCGACCTGGACGGTCCATATGGCTACACCTTC

D: .
J: TRBJ2-2
size: many
V: TRBV28
CDR3: CASSLYSTGTGELFF
DNA: TGTGCCAGCAGTTTATATTCTACAGGCACCGGGGAGCTGTTTTTT

D: TRBD1
J: TRBJ1-1
size: .
V: TRBV13
CDR3: CASSYPLDRGSPGNTEAFF
DNA: TGTGCTAGCAGCTACCCCCTGGACAGGGGGTCCCCTGGGAACACTGAAGCTTTCTTT

D: TRBD1
J: TRBJ1-2
size: few
V: TRBV6-2/TRBV6-3
CDR3: CASSYSSDRLDYGYTF
DNA: TGTGCCAGCAGTTACTCTTCGGACAGGCTAGACTATGGCTACACCTTC

D: .
J: TRBJ2-3
size: many
V: TRBV12-3/TRBV12-4
CDR3: CASSPPDSSDTQYF
DNA: TGTGCCAGCAGCCCGCCGGACAGCTCAGATACGCAGTATTTT

D: .
J: TRBJ1-1
size: many
V: TRBV6-4
CDR3: CASSDSRQQNTEAFF
DNA: TGTGCCAGCAGTGACTCGAGGCAGCAAAACACTGAAGCTTTCTTT

D: .
J: TRBJ2-2
size: many
V: TRBV6-5
CDR3: CASSSRGGANTGELFF
DNA: TGTGCCAGCAGTTCAAGAGGGGGGGCGAACACCGGGGAGCTGTTTTTT

D: .
J: TRBJ1-2
size: many
V: TRBV9
CDR3: CASSTDSGVGGYTF
DNA: TGTGCCAGCAGCACCGATTCAGGGGTGGGGGGCTACACCTTC

D: .
J: TRBJ1-1
size: many
V: TRBV6-5
CDR3: CASSYSKDTEAFF
DNA: TGTGCCAGCAGTTACTCGAAGGACACTGAAGCTTTCTTT

D: .
J: TRBJ2-5
size: many
V: TRBV12-3/TRBV12-4
CDR3: CASSLAQGQGWETQYF
DNA: TGTGCCAGCAGTTTAGCGCAAGGGCAGGGATGGGAGACCCAGTACTTC

D: .
J: TRBJ1-6
size: many
V: TRBV6-2/TRBV6-3
CDR3: CASRGGFGSPLHF
DNA: TGTGCCAGCAGAGGGGGATTTGGTTCACCCCTCCACTTT

D: TRBD1
J: TRBJ2-5
size: many
V: TRBV28
CDR3: CASSLPQGAGETQYF
DNA: TGTGCCAGCAGTTTACCACAGGGGGCGGGTGAGACCCAGTACTTC

D: .
J: TRBJ1-5
size: many
V: TRBV20-1
CDR3: CSARKGGTGNQPQHF
DNA: TGCAGTGCTCGGAAGGGAGGGACGGGCAATCAGCCCCAGCATTTT

D: TRBD1
J: TRBJ2-7
size: .
V: TRBV11-2
CDR3: CASSPPGTGFLYEQYF
DNA: TGTGCCAGCAGCCCGCCTGGGACAGGTTTTCTATACGAGCAGTACTTC

D: TRBD1
J: TRBJ1-3
size: many
V: TRBV20-1
CDR3: CSALSGTGTYF
DNA: TGCAGTGCTCTATCCGGGACAGGGACATATTTT

D: .
J: TRBJ2-5
size: .
V: TRBV13
CDR3: CASSSLEGAAQETQYF
DNA: TGTGCCAGCAGCTCGTTGGAGGGAGCGGCACAAGAGACCCAGTACTTC

D: .
J: TRBJ2-2
size: .
V: TRBV6-5
CDR3: CATIPPGRSNTGELFF
DNA: TGTGCGACGATCCCCCCGGGGAGAAGCAACACCGGGGAGCTGTTTTTT

D: TRBD1
J: TRBJ1-1
size: many
V: TRBV5-1
CDR3: CASSRDRANENTEAFF
DNA: TGCGCCAGCAGCCGGGACAGGGCGAATGAGAACACTGAAGCTTTCTTT

D: TRBD1
J: TRBJ1-1
size: few
V: TRBV12-3/TRBV12-4
CDR3: CASSPRTGVGTEAFF
DNA: TGTGCCAGCAGTCCCCGGACAGGGGTGGGCACTGAAGCTTTCTTT

D: .
J: TRBJ2-4
size: many
V: TRBV6-2/TRBV6-3
CDR3: CASSYNRENIQYF
DNA: TGTGCCAGCAGTTATAATAGAGAAAACATTCAGTACTTC

D: TRBD1
J: TRBJ1-1
size: .
V: TRBV19
CDR3: CASVPGQGFTEAFF
DNA: TGTGCCAGTGTCCCGGGACAGGGGTTCACTGAAGCTTTCTTT

D: TRBD2
J: TRBJ2-7
size: .
V: TRBV3-1
CDR3: CASGAGGPYEQYF
DNA: TGTGCCAGCGGGGCGGGGGGGCCCTACGAGCAGTACTTC

D: .
J: TRBJ1-1
size: many
V: TRBV4-1
CDR3: CASTQTERNTEAFF
DNA: TGCGCCAGCACCCAGACCGAGCGGAACACTGAAGCTTTCTTT

D: TRBD1
J: TRBJ1-1
size: .
V: TRBV7-9
CDR3: CASSLYQGGNTEAFF
DNA: TGTGCCAGCAGCTTATATCAGGGGGGGAACACTGAAGCTTTCTTT

D: TRBD2
J: TRBJ2-4
size: .
V: TRBV3-1
CDR3: CASSPGLAGAKNIQYF
DNA: TGTGCCAGCAGCCCTGGACTAGCGGGAGCCAAAAACATTCAGTACTTC

D: .
J: TRBJ1-6
size: .
V: TRBV15
CDR3: CATSRTTGTSALHF
DNA: TGTGCCACCAGCAGAACTACCGGGACATCGGCACTCCACTTT

D: .
J: TRBJ1-2
size: many
V: TRBV6-2/TRBV6-3
CDR3: CASSYTRVPGENYGYTF
DNA: TGTGCCAGCAGTTACACCCGCGTCCCGGGGGAAAACTATGGCTACACCTTC

D: TRBD1
J: TRBJ2-5
size: .
V: TRBV11-2
CDR3: CASSLGTGGKETRYF
DNA: TGTGCCAGCAGCTTAGGGACAGGGGGTAAAGAGACCCGGTACTTC

D: .
J: TRBJ1-2
size: many
V: TRBV6-1
CDR3: CASSEVRGGDYGYTF
DNA: TGTGCCAGCAGTGAAGTGCGGGGGGGAGACTATGGCTACACCTTC

D: .
J: TRBJ1-1
size: many
V: TRBV12-3/TRBV12-4
CDR3: CASFLGGLTEAFF
DNA: TGTGCCAGCTTTCTTGGGGGACTCACTGAAGCTTTCTTT